These T cell receptor beta chains were read from a single sample in a study of PD-1 blockade in mismatch repair-deficient tumors. Clones were sequenced by immunoSEQ multiplex PCR, and TCRdb holds only the in-frame ones, with some missing. The sample includes approximately 120,000 clones, about 86% seen only once; the top ten take roughly 12%. This specimen was peripheral blood, taken 44 weeks after starting pembrolizumab. All receptors come from an adult with mismatch repair-deficient cancer. Each CDR3 is given with its conserved first and last residue. The D gene is left open where the match is weak. Rows give clone size only sometimes, using once, few, many, or a class for an expanded clone.

-	TRBD1	16	TRBJ2-7	TRBV5-5	TGTGCCAGCAGCCCCCCTAGTGGGACAGAGTCCTACGAGCAGTACTTC	CASSPPSGTESYEQYF
-	-	14	TRBJ2-1	TRBV4-2	TGTGCCAGCAGCAACACCCGATACAACAATGAGCAGTTCTTC	CASSNTRYNNEQFF
-	-	14	TRBJ2-5	TRBV5-1	TGCGCCAGCAGCTTGGCGGGTCACCTAGAGACCCAGTACTTC	CASSLAGHLETQYF
-	TRBD2	19	TRBJ2-3	TRBV9	TGTGCCAGCAGCGCCGGGGGTAGCGGGAGATCCTGGCTCACAGATACGCAGTATTTT	CASSAGGSGRSWLTDTQYF
-	TRBD2	15	TRBJ2-3	TRBV6-4	TGTGCCAGCAGTGAGGGAGCGGGAGACACAGATACGCAGTATTTT	CASSEGAGDTDTQYF
-	TRBD1	16	TRBJ1-1	TRBV7-2	TGTGCCAGCAGCAGGTTCCAGGGGGCGTATTCCACTGAAGCTTTCTTT	CASSRFQGAYSTEAFF
-	TRBD2	16	TRBJ2-3	TRBV6-5	TGTGCCAGCAGTTACTCAGCTAGCGGGCTCACAGATACGCAGTATTTT	CASSYSASGLTDTQYF
-	-	16	TRBJ2-7	TRBV28	TGTGCCAGCAGTATACCAACCGGGACACCTAACTACGAGCAGTACTTC	CASSIPTGTPNYEQYF
-	-	15	TRBJ2-2	TRBV4-3	TGCGCCAGCAGCAGAGCGGCCGGGTACGTCGGGGAGCTGTTTTTT	CASSRAAGYVGELFF
-	-	17	TRBJ2-3	TRBV12-5	TGTGCTAGTGGTTTGGTACTGGGTAGATCGGGCACAGATACGCAGTATTTT	CASGLVLGRSGTDTQYF
-	-	14	TRBJ1-4	TRBV5-1	TGCGCCAGCAGCTTGGGGAGAACTAATGAAAAACTGTTTTTT	CASSLGRTNEKLFF
-	TRBD2	16	TRBJ2-3	TRBV27	TGTGCCAGCAGTCTACTACTAGCGGGAGGGTCGGATACGCAGTATTTT	CASSLLLAGGSDTQYF
-	TRBD1	14	TRBJ2-2	TRBV5-1	TGCGCCAGCAGCGGACAGGAAAACACCGGGGAGCTGTTTTTT	CASSGQENTGELFF
-	-	16	TRBJ1-4	TRBV5-4	TGTGCCAGCAGCTTGGGAGGGGAGGGATCTAATGAAAAACTGTTTTTT	CASSLGGEGSNEKLFF
-	-	17	TRBJ2-7	TRBV5-5	TGTGCCAGCAGCTTGAGGGTGCCCGGGACCTTCTCCTACGAGCAGTACTTC	CASSLRVPGTFSYEQYF
-	-	14	TRBJ2-5	TRBV5-1	TGCGCCAGCAGCCCGGGACCCTTCCAAGAGACCCAGTACTTC	CASSPGPFQETQYF
-	-	12	TRBJ2-1	TRBV27	TGTGCCAGCAGCGTCGTGGGCAATGAGCAGTTCTTC	CASSVVGNEQFF
-	-	13	TRBJ2-5	TRBV6-1	TGTGCCAGCAGTGAAGCAACCCAAGAGACCCAGTACTTC	CASSEATQETQYF
-	TRBD2	14	TRBJ2-1	TRBV9	TGTGCCAGCAGCCCCCAACTAGCGGGAGATGAGCAGTTCTTC	CASSPQLAGDEQFF
-	TRBD2	20	TRBJ2-2	TRBV6-1	TGTGCCAGCAGTGTCCCAACCCCTAGCGGGAGGATATTCAACACCGGGGAGCTGTTTTTT	CASSVPTPSGRIFNTGELFF
-	-	11	TRBJ2-5	TRBV20-1	TGCAGTGCTAGAGTCAAAGAGACCCAGTACTTC	CSARVKETQYF
-	-	15	TRBJ2-3	TRBV7-3	TGTGCCAGCAGCTTAACTCGGGAAAGCACAGATACGCAGTATTTT	CASSLTRESTDTQYF
-	-	16	TRBJ2-2	TRBV28	TGTGCCAGCAGTCCCCACGCGTCGACGAACACCGGGGAGCTGTTTTTT	CASSPHASTNTGELFF
-	-	17	TRBJ2-7	TRBV7-9	TGTGCCAGCAGCTTAGTTCGGCCGGGACACCTTCAATACGAGCAGTACTTC	CASSLVRPGHLQYEQYF
once	-	11	TRBJ2-7	TRBV6-5	TGTGCCAGCAGTTTTACCTACGAGCAGTACTTC	CASSFTYEQYF
-	-	15	TRBJ2-1	TRBV4-1	TGCGCCAGCAGCCAAGAAGACGGCTCCTACAATGAGCAGTTCTTC	CASSQEDGSYNEQFF
-	-	15	TRBJ2-1	TRBV18	TGTGCCAGCTCACCAACAGATCCCACCTACAATGAGCAGTTCTTC	CASSPTDPTYNEQFF
few	-	14	TRBJ2-7	TRBV7-9	TGTGCCTCACTGCCGGGGACGGATACCTACGAGCAGTACTTC	CASLPGTDTYEQYF
once	TRBD2	14	TRBJ2-5	TRBV5-1	TGCGCCAGCAGCCCAACTAGCGACCAAGAGACCCAGTACTTC	CASSPTSDQETQYF
-	-	13	TRBJ2-7	TRBV9	TGTGCCAGCAGCGTAGACGACCCCTACGAGCAGTACTTC	CASSVDDPYEQYF
-	TRBD2	17	TRBJ2-1	TRBV28	TGTGCCAGCAGTACCGGACTAGCGGGAGGGTCCTACAATGAGCAGTTCTTC	CASSTGLAGGSYNEQFF
-	-	13	TRBJ2-7	TRBV6-5	TGTGCCAGCAGTTCCCTAGCACGGGACGAGCAGTACTTC	CASSSLARDEQYF
-	TRBD1	20	TRBJ1-1	TRBV5-1	TGCGCCAGCAGCTTCTTTCCCGACTCCAGGGGGGGTCACATGAACACTGAAGCTTTCTTT	CASSFFPDSRGGHMNTEAFF
-	-	16	TRBJ2-7	TRBV11-2	TGTGCCAGCAGCCCCGGGATCGGATACCGACCTTACGAGCAGTACTTC	CASSPGIGYRPYEQYF
few	-	13	TRBJ2-1	TRBV7-9	TGTGCCAGCAGGCCCCAGGACAGCGATGAGCAGTTCTTC	CASRPQDSDEQFF
-	-	13	TRBJ2-3	TRBV11-2	TGTGCCAGCAGCTCCGGGGTCACAGATACGCAGTATTTT	CASSSGVTDTQYF
-	TRBD2	14	TRBJ2-7	TRBV5-8	TGTGCCAGCAGCTTGGCTAGCGGGAGGTACGAGCAGTACTTC	CASSLASGRYEQYF
-	TRBD1	14	TRBJ1-6	TRBV5-6	TGTGCCAGCAGCGTGACAGGGACGGGTTCACCCCTCCACTTT	CASSVTGTGSPLHF
-	-	12	TRBJ1-1	TRBV10-3	TGTGCCATCAGTAACACCGGGACAGAAGCTTTCTTT	CAISNTGTEAFF
-	TRBD2	16	TRBJ2-3	TRBV28	TGTGCCAGCAGTTCGGCTAGCGGGTATAGCACAGATACGCAGTATTTT	CASSSASGYSTDTQYF
-	TRBD2	15	TRBJ2-2	TRBV11-1	TGTGCCAGCAGCCTAAGGACTAGCCCAGCCGGGGAGCTGTTTTTT	CASSLRTSPAGELFF
-	TRBD1	15	TRBJ2-7	TRBV6-1	TGTGCCAGCAGTGAAACCGGGACAGGGGCCTACGAGCAGTACTTC	CASSETGTGAYEQYF
-	-	14	TRBJ2-7	TRBV28	TGTGCCAGCAGTTTAGTTGACAGACCCTACGAGCAGTACTTC	CASSLVDRPYEQYF
-	-	16	TRBJ2-7	TRBV25-1	TGTGCCAGCAGTGCCTCCGGGACACCGTACTCCTACGAGCAGTACTTC	CASSASGTPYSYEQYF
-	TRBD1	15	TRBJ2-1	TRBV19	TGTGCCAGTAGTATTATGCGACAGGGTTACAATGAGCAGTTCTTC	CASSIMRQGYNEQFF
-	-	15	TRBJ2-7	TRBV4-1	TGCGCCAGCAGCCAAACCGGACTAACACCCTACGAGCAGTACTTC	CASSQTGLTPYEQYF
-	TRBD1	13	TRBJ2-7	TRBV14	TGTGCCAGCCGGGACAGGAGCTCCTACGAGCAGTACTTC	CASRDRSSYEQYF